This paragraph reports one T cell receptor beta chain. Its specificity is unknown. The sample originates from a study of cytomegalovirus exposure and HLA in healthy donors. Assay: immunoSEQ multiplex PCR; the TCRdb copy retains only in-frame clones and omits some. The repertoire holds roughly 300,000 clones, with roughly 90% as singletons. Overall study findings and caveats: Researchers reported that a few CMV-associated chains were confirmed in vitro as CMV antigen-specific. Investigators reported 150 to 200 TCR beta chains as tied to cytomegalovirus. In the 95 to 150 validation repertoires, approximately 94% of cluster scores exceeded 0, per a later analysis.

The sequenced material came from PBMCs. The receptor's source is a woman between 18 and 29 years old in good health and CMV-seronegative.

CDR3 residues: CASSTQDTPWIYGYTF. The CDR3 coding sequence is TGTGCCAGTAGTACCCAGGACACACCCTGGATTTATGGCTACACCTTC. V and J are TRBV19 and TRBJ1-2; perhaps TRBD1 as D (5 bases). The CDR3 spans 16 residues. Trimming pared 4 bases from V and 5 bases from J, leaving 20 bases between. Per germline, CDR1 LNHDA and CDR2 SQIVND (reference sequence).